What follows are 27 T cell receptor beta chains derived from one specimen sequenced in a study of shared clonotypes between healthy human individuals. This table comes from immunoSEQ multiplex PCR, and its TCRdb copy is limited to in-frame clones, with some not included. The sample carries over a million clones, over 95% recorded once. The sequencing sample was made of naive CD4+ T cells sorted from blood. Subset here: CD45RA+ positively selected. The receptors here all came from a man in his thirties or forties in good health.

This chain joins TRBV27 and TRBJ1-1, with TRBD1 identical over 7 bases. The CDR3 extends over 13 amino acids. The V segment lost 3 bases and the J segment 8 bases; nucleotides outside the gene matches: 6. CDR1 and CDR2 from the germline V gene are MNHEY and SMNVEV (reference sequence). CDR3 sequence reads: CASSLFRGKEAFF. Written as DNA, the CDR3 is TGTGCCAGCAGTTTGTTCAGGGGGAAGGAAGCTTTCTTT.

V usage is TRBV28 and J usage is TRBJ2-7, with no clear D. Germline-derived CDR1 and CDR2 are MDHEN and SYDVKM. V was cut by 5 bases and J by 6 bases, with 11 bases left in between. The CDR3 runs 12 residues. CDR3 loop: CASSAPRAEQYF. The DNA for the CDR3 is TGTGCCAGCAGTGCCCCCCGGGCCGAGCAGTACTTC.

This chain connects TRBV6-6 to TRBJ1-4; D is uncertain. The germline CDR1 and CDR2 sequences are MNHNY and SVGAGI (reference sequence). The CDR3 consists of 11 residues. V gave up 0 bases and J gave up 17 bases, with 10 bases separating them. CDR3 in DNA: TGTGCCAGCAGTTACTCAGAGACAAGCTTTTTT. This codes for CASSYSETSFF.

This clone came up once. The chain joins TRBV6-5 to TRBJ2-7; 7 bases are shared with TRBD2. Germline CDR1 is MNHEY and CDR2 is SVGAGI. V trimming: 0 bases; J trimming: 0 bases; junction bases outside the gene matches: 5. This CDR3 has 16 residues. The CDR3 reads CASSYSPGGNSYEQYF. The CDR3 nucleotides read TGTGCCAGCAGTTACTCCCCGGGGGGAAACTCCTACGAGCAGTACTTC.

This clone was picked up one time. The V call is TRBV6-5, the J call TRBJ2-7; D unresolved. Germline CDR1 and CDR2: MNHEY and SVGAGI. Trimming stripped 6 bases from V and 4 bases from J, with 10 bases between. The CDR3 length is 12 residues. The DNA of the CDR3 is TGTGCCAGCAGACCTAGTATTTACGAGCAGTACTTC. It specifies CASRPSIYEQYF.

The chain combines TRBV6-6 with TRBJ2-7; TRBD2 aligns across 8 bases. Trimming at V came to 5 bases and at J to 0 bases, leaving 6 bases not matched to a gene. The germline V gene has CDR1 MNHNY and CDR2 SVGAGI (reference sequence). The length of the CDR3 is 15 residues. The CDR3 loop is CASSRAGVYSYEQYF. The CDR3 DNA is TGTGCCAGCAGTCGAGCGGGAGTATACTCCTACGAGCAGTACTTC.

This chain links TRBV6-1 with TRBJ2-6, with unresolved D. Trimming left V 0 bases short and J 4 bases short, with 16 bases between. Germline V gives CDR1 MNHNS, CDR2 SASEGT. CDR3 length: 18 residues. The CDR3 region is CASSEASRLVPGANVLTF. DNA of the CDR3: TGTGCCAGCAGTGAAGCGTCGAGACTGGTTCCAGGGGCCAACGTCCTGACTTTC.

This chain links TRBV11-2 with TRBJ2-2, with 12 bases identical to TRBD2. V shed 5 bases and J 3 bases; nucleotides not matched to a gene: 1. The CDR3 runs to 15 residues. Germline assignment: CDR1 SGHAT and CDR2 FQNNGV. The CDR3: CASSRLAGDTGELFF. CDR3 DNA sequence: TGTGCCAGCAGCAGACTAGCGGGAGACACCGGGGAGCTGTTTTTT. The complete variable domain, with remaining parts taken from reference TRBV11-2 and TRBJ2-2, reads EAGVAQSPRYKIIEKRQSVAFWCNPISGHATLYWYQQILGQGPKLLIQFQNNGVVDDSQLPKDRFSAERLKGVDSTLKIQPAKLEDSAVYLCASSRLAGDTGELFFGEGSRLTVL.

The gene calls are TRBV7-2 and TRBJ2-1, with unresolved D. Germline V gene data show CDR1 as SGHTA and CDR2 as FQGNSA. The V and J ends lost 7 bases and 5 bases respectively, with 18 bases between them. This CDR3 spans 15 amino acids. In nucleotides, the CDR3 is TGTGCCAGCACCTTGAACAGAATTCTTAACAATGAGCAGTTCTTC. It translates to CASTLNRILNNEQFF.

Comment on this clone: The same CDR3 can be traced to other DNA sequences in this sample. The V and J genes are TRBV28 and TRBJ1-5; TRBD1 agrees at 7 bases. V lost 5 bases and J lost 9; bases outside the gene matches: 1. This CDR3 contains 11 residues. Germline lookup yields CDR1 MDHEN and CDR2 SYDVKM. In nucleotides, the CDR3 is TGTGCCAGCAGTCCAGGGGGGCCCCAGCATTTT. It specifies CASSPGGPQHF.

The rearrangement uses TRBV19 and TRBJ1-1; D perhaps matches TRBD1 (5 bases). The ends were cut back, 7 bases at V and 3 bases at J, with 21 bases in the middle. This CDR3 region has 16 residues. Per germline, CDR1 LNHDA and CDR2 SQIVND (reference sequence). The CDR3 reads CASNPRFGGGDTEAFF. The CDR3 DNA follows: TGTGCCAGTAATCCTCGATTTGGCGGGGGGGACACTGAAGCTTTCTTT.

The chain employs TRBV16 and TRBJ2-1, with 8 bases matching TRBD2. Germline V lookup: CDR1 KGHSY, CDR2 FQNENV. V shed 2 bases and J 7 bases; nucleotides not matched to a gene: 4. CDR3 size: 14 residues. CDR3 in amino acids: CASSQIGRANEQFF. The DNA for the CDR3 is TGTGCCAGCAGCCAAATCGGGAGGGCGAATGAGCAGTTCTTC.

The chain couples TRBV4-2 to TRBJ1-4; a possible D gene is TRBD1 (5 bases). With 1 base removed from V and 7 bases from J, the gap between germline ends came to 10 bases. The germline CDR1 and CDR2 sequences are LGHNA and YNFKEQ. The CDR3 runs to 14 residues. CDR3 in DNA: TGTGCCAGCAGCCAAGGGGACCTGGGTGAAAAACTGTTTTTT. Its protein is CASSQGDLGEKLFF.

The chain combines TRBV5-5 with TRBJ2-6; 7 nucleotides match TRBD1. The germline gives CDR1 SGHKS, CDR2 YYEKEE (reference sequence). Trimming cost V 3 bases and J 0 bases; bases outside gene matches: 6. This CDR3 is built from 17 residues. CDR3 residues: CASSSAGGNSGANVLTF. The CDR3 DNA follows: TGTGCCAGCAGCTCCGCAGGGGGTAACTCTGGGGCCAACGTCCTGACTTTC.

The chain couples TRBV2 to TRBJ2-7; 8 bases are shared with TRBD1. The length of the CDR3 is 13 residues. Germline V gene sequence: CDR1 SNHLY, CDR2 FYNNEI. Trimming removed 6 bases from V and 7 bases from J; junction bases left unmatched: 8. CDR3 nucleotides: TGTGCCAGCAGGACAGGGGCTGTCAGGGAGCAGTACTTC. It yields the protein CASRTGAVREQYF.

The rearrangement uses TRBV28 and TRBJ2-7, with TRBD1 matching over 10 bases. The CDR3 has 14 amino acids. Trimming took 5 bases from V and 12 from J; bases not matched to a gene: 13. Germline V gene sequence: CDR1 MDHEN, CDR2 SYDVKM. CDR3 DNA: TGTGCCAGCAGTGCCGGGACAGGGGTCGACTATGGGTACTTC. Protein: CASSAGTGVDYGYF.

This chain joins TRBV6-4 and TRBJ2-7, with TRBD2 as a possible D gene (6 bases). The ends were cut back, 4 bases at V and 3 bases at J, with 13 bases in the middle. The CDR3 has 14 residues. Germline V lookup: CDR1 MRHNA, CDR2 SNTAGT. The CDR3 region is CASSVGSGYYEQYF. CDR3 nucleotides: TGTGCCAGCAGTGTTGGTAGCGGATACTACGAGCAGTACTTC.

This chain connects TRBV2 to TRBJ2-1; TRBD2 matches 13 bases. V lost 2 bases to trimming and J lost 10 bases; unmatched junction nucleotides: 8. The CDR3 consists of 16 residues. Germline loops: CDR1 SNHLY, CDR2 FYNNEI. CDR3 DNA sequence: TGTGCCAGCAGTGAAAGGGGACTAGCGGGATCCGGCGAGCAGTTCTTC. It codes for CASSERGLAGSGEQFF.

This clone has just a few counts. The chain uses TRBV2 and TRBJ2-1; D ambiguous. V lost 8 bases, J lost 5 bases, and 13 bases lay in between. The length of the CDR3 is 13 residues. Germline V gene lookup returns CDR1 SNHLY and CDR2 FYNNEI. This CDR3 is CASGSRHHNEQFF. In DNA form, the CDR3 reads TGTGCCAGCGGTTCACGACACCACAATGAGCAGTTCTTC.

In the case of this clone: Other DNA sequences in this specimen translate into the identical CDR3. The chain is built from TRBV28 and TRBJ2-7; tentatively, D is TRBD1 or TRBD2 (5 bases each). The CDR3 consists of 14 residues. Looked up from germline, CDR1 is MDHEN and CDR2 is SYDVKM. V dropped 5 bases and J dropped 1 base, with 12 bases sitting between them. CDR3 amino acids: CASSPTGASYEQYF. CDR3 sequence (DNA): TGTGCCAGCAGTCCTACCGGGGCATCCTACGAGCAGTACTTC.

This clone appeared once. This chain joins TRBV5-4 and TRBJ2-7, with 13 bases matching TRBD2. The trim removed 4 bases at V and 6 bases at J, leaving 10 bases unmatched. The germline CDR1 and CDR2 sequences are SGHNT and YYREEE (reference sequence). The CDR3 totals 16 residues. In DNA form, the CDR3 reads TGTGCCAGCAGCCAAGGACTAGCGGGAGTAAAGGGCGAGCAGTACTTC. Translating gives CASSQGLAGVKGEQYF. Supplemented by reference TRBV5-4 and TRBJ2-7, the full variable domain reads ETGVTQSPTHLIKTRGQQVTLRCSSQSGHNTVSWYQQALGQGPQFIFQYYREEENGRGNFPPRFSGLQFPNYSSELNVNALELDDSALYLCASSQGLAGVKGEQYFGPGTRLTVT.

The genes are TRBV2 and TRBJ1-1, with D possibly matching TRBD1 (5 bases). CDR3 length equals 14 residues. V lost 1 base, J lost 1 base, and 7 bases lay in between. The germline gives CDR1 SNHLY, CDR2 FYNNEI. The DNA of the CDR3 is TGTGCCAGCAGTGAAGAGGGGAGGAACACTGAAGCTTTCTTT. Its translation: CASSEEGRNTEAFF.

CDR3 amino acids: CASSPSGTVYYEQYF. DNA for the CDR3: TGTGCCAGCAGCCCGAGTGGCACCGTCTACTACGAGCAGTACTTC. The chain recombines TRBV7-2 with TRBJ2-7; D is ambiguous. This CDR3 comprises 15 residues. Trimming removed 5 bases from V and 3 bases from J, with 17 bases in between. CDR1 is SGHTA and CDR2 is FQGNSA in the germline V gene.

The V call is TRBV4-2, the J call TRBJ1-5, with D possibly being TRBD1 (5 bases). Germline V lookup: CDR1 LGHNA, CDR2 YNFKEQ. The CDR3 runs 15 residues. The V and J ends lost 0 bases and 4 bases respectively, with 10 bases between them. The CDR3 protein is CASSQESGGNQPQHF. Here the CDR3 DNA reads TGTGCCAGCAGCCAAGAGTCGGGGGGGAATCAGCCCCAGCATTTT.

The chain carries TRBV4-2 and TRBJ2-2, with a possible D match to TRBD2 (6 bases). Looked up from germline, CDR1 is LGHNA and CDR2 is YNFKEQ. CDR3 length: 16 amino acids. Trimming left V 1 base short and J 4 bases short, with 13 bases between. CDR3 nucleotide sequence: TGTGCCAGCAGCCAAGTTTTCCAGGGAGGCACCGGGGAGCTGTTTTTT. Its translation: CASSQVFQGGTGELFF.

This chain connects TRBV9 to TRBJ2-6, with D perhaps TRBD1 (6 bases). CDR1 and CDR2 from the germline V gene are SGDLS and YYNGEE. V dropped 8 bases and J dropped 4 bases, with 22 bases sitting between them. The CDR3 covers 17 residues. The CDR3 here is CASSLGRGILGANVLTF. The CDR3 bases are TGTGCCAGTAGCTTGGGCAGGGGTATCTTGGGGGCCAACGTCCTGACTTTC.

The V call is TRBV4-3, the J call TRBJ2-3; 10 bases map to TRBD1. J lost 1 base, V lost 0 bases, and 1 base had no gene match. Germline-derived CDR1 and CDR2 are LGHNA and YSLEER. The length of the CDR3 is 16 residues. The DNA of the CDR3 is TGCGCCAGCAGCCAAGACGGGACAGGGGGCACAGATACGCAGTATTTT. This codes for CASSQDGTGGTDTQYF.